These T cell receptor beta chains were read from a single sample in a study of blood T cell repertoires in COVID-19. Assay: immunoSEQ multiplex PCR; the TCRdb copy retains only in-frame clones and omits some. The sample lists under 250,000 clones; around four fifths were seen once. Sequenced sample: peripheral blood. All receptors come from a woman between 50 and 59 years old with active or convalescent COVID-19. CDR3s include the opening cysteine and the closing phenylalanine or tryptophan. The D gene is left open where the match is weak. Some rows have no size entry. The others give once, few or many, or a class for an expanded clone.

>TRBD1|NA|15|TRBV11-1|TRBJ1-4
CASSQDRDGNEKLFF
TGTGCCAGCAGCCAAGACAGGGACGGTAATGAAAAACTGTTTTTT
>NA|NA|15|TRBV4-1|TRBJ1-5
CASSQDRYSNQPQHF
TGCGCCAGCAGCCAAGACAGGTATAGCAATCAGCCCCAGCATTTT
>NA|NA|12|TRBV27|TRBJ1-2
CASGAGGDGYTF
TGTGCCAGCGGGGCGGGGGGCGATGGCTACACCTTC
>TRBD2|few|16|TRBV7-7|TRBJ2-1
CASSFGGGLASNEQFF
TGTGCCAGCAGCTTTGGGGGGGGACTAGCGAGTAATGAGCAGTTCTTC
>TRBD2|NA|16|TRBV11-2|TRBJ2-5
CASSSRTSGSRETQYF
TGTGCCAGCAGCTCCCGGACTAGCGGGAGCAGAGAGACCCAGTACTTC
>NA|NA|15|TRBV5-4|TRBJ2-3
CASSLDRQGTDTQYF
TGTGCCAGCAGCTTGGACCGACAGGGCACAGATACGCAGTATTTT
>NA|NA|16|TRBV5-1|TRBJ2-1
CASSLMAQGSGRAQFF
TGCGCCAGCAGCTTGATGGCTCAAGGGTCGGGAAGGGCTCAGTTCTTC
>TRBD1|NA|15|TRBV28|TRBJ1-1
CASSRPGTGNTEAFF
TGTGCCAGCAGCCGACCCGGGACAGGGAACACTGAAGCTTTCTTT
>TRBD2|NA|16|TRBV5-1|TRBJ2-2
CASSPLGGVNTGELFF
TGCGCCAGCAGCCCTTTGGGGGGGGTGAACACCGGGGAGCTGTTTTTT
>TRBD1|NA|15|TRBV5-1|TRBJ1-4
CASSPTGTGSEKLFF
TGCGCCAGCAGCCCGACCGGGACAGGCTCTGAAAAACTGTTTTTT
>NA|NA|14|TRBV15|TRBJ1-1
CATSRGGQNTEAFF
TGTGCCACCAGCAGAGGGGGCCAAAACACTGAAGCTTTCTTT
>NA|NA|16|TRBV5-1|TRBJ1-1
CASSYDSGVGSTEAFF
TGCGCCAGCAGCTATGATTCGGGCGTCGGGAGCACTGAAGCTTTCTTT
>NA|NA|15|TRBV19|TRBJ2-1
CASSIKEVRGDEQFF
TGTGCCAGTAGTATTAAGGAGGTCAGGGGGGATGAGCAGTTCTTC
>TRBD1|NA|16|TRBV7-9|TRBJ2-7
CASSLIARTGAYEQYF
TGTGCCAGCAGCCTAATAGCCAGGACAGGGGCCTACGAGCAGTACTTC
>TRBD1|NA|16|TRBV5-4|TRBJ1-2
CASSLPAPGQGNSYTF
TGTGCCAGCAGCTTGCCGGCTCCGGGACAGGGGAATAGCTACACCTTC
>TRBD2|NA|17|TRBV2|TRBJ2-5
CASSNGLAGGPGETQYF
TGTGCCAGCAGTAACGGACTAGCGGGAGGGCCCGGAGAGACCCAGTACTTC
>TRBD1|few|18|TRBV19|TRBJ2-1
CASSKGGQGVPSYNEQFF
TGTGCCAGTAGTAAAGGGGGACAGGGTGTACCGTCCTACAATGAGCAGTTCTTC
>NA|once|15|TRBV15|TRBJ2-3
CATSPRQAFPDTQYF
TGTGCCACCAGCCCCAGGCAGGCCTTCCCAGATACGCAGTATTTT
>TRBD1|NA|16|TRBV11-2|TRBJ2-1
CASTLTVGTDYNEQFF
TGTGCCAGCACCCTTACCGTTGGGACAGACTACAATGAGCAGTTCTTC
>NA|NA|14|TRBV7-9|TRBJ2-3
CASVSSGSTDTQYF
TGTGCCAGCGTCTCGAGCGGCAGCACAGATACGCAGTATTTT
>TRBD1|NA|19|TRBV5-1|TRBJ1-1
CASSLASPGQGAWGTEAFF
TGCGCCAGCAGCTTGGCTTCTCCGGGACAGGGGGCATGGGGCACTGAAGCTTTCTTT
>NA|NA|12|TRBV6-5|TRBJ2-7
CASSRTSGEQYF
TGTGCCAGCAGTAGGACTTCTGGCGAGCAGTACTTC
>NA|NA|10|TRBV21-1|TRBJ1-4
CASSKRKLFF
TGTGCCAGCAGCAAACGAAAACTGTTTTTT
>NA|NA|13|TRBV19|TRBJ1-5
CASSIGRGQPQHF
TGTGCCAGTAGTATAGGGAGGGGACAGCCCCAGCATTTT
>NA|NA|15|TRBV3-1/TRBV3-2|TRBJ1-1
CASSQAVSGNTEAFF
TGTGCCAGCAGCCAAGCCGTCTCAGGGAACACTGAAGCTTTCTTT
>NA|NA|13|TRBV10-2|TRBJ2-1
CASSDIYRQPRFF
TGCGCCAGCAGTGACATTTACAGACAGCCTAGGTTCTTC